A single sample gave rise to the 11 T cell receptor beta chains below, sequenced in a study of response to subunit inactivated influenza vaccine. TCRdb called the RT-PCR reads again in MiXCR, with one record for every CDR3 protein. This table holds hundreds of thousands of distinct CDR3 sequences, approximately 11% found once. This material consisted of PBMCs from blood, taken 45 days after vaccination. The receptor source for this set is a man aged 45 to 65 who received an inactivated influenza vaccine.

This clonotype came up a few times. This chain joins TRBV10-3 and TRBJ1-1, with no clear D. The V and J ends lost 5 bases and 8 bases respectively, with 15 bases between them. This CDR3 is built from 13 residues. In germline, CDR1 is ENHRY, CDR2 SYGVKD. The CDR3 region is CAISHGPEREAFF. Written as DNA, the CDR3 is TGTGCCATCAGTCATGGGCCCGAGAGGGAAGCTTTCTTT.

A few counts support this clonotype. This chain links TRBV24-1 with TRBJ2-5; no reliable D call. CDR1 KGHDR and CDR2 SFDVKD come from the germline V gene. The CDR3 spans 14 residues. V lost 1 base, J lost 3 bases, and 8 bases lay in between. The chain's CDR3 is CATSDFPGEETQYF. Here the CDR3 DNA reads TGTGCCACCAGTGATTTTCCCGGAGAAGAGACCCAGTACTTC.

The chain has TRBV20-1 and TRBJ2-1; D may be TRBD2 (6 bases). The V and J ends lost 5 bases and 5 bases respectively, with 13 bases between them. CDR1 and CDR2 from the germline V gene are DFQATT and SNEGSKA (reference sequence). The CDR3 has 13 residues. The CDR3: CSAGTGGDNEQFF. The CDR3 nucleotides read TGCAGTGCTGGGACTGGCGGGGACAATGAGCAGTTCTTC.

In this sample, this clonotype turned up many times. CDR3: CASSQQTGLAGYTF. The CDR3 DNA is TGCGCCAGCAGCCAGCAGACAGGGTTGGCTGGCTACACCTTC. The gene calls are TRBV4-1 and TRBJ1-2, with 7 bases lining up with TRBD1. Germline V gene data show CDR1 as MGHRA and CDR2 as YSYEKL. This CDR3 is built from 14 residues. Losses at the gene ends were 3 bases for V and 7 bases for J; bases not matched to a gene: 8.

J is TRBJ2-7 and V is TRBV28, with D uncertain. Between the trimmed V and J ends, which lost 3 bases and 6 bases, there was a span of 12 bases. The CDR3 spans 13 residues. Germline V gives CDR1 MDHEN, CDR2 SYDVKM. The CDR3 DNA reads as TGTGCCAGCAGTTTTCCGGCGCCCCCCGAGCAGTACTTC. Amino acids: CASSFPAPPEQYF.

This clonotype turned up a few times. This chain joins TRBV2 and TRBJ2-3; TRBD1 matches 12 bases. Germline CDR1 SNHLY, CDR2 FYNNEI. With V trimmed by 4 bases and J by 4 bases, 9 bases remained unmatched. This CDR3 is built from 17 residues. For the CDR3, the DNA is TGTGCCAGCAGTGGGCCGGCGGGACAGGGGGCCCCAGATACGCAGTATTTT. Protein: CASSGPAGQGAPDTQYF.

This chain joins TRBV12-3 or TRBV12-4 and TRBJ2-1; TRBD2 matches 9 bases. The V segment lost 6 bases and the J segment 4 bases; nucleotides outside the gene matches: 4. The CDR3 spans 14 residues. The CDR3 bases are TGTGCCAGCAGCGACCTAGCGGGATACAATGAGCAGTTCTTC. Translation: CASSDLAGYNEQFF.

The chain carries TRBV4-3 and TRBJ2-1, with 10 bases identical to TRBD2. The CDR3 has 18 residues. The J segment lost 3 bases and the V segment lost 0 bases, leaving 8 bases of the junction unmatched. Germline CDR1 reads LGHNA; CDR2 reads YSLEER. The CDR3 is CASSQERVAGGFYNEQFF. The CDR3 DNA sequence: TGCGCCAGCAGCCAAGAAAGGGTAGCGGGAGGTTTCTACAATGAGCAGTTCTTC.

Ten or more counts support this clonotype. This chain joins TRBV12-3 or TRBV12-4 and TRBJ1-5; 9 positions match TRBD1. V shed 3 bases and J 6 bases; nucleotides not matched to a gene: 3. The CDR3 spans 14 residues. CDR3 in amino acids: CASSLTGGIQPQHF. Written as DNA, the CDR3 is TGTGCCAGCAGTTTGACAGGGGGAATTCAGCCCCAGCATTTT.

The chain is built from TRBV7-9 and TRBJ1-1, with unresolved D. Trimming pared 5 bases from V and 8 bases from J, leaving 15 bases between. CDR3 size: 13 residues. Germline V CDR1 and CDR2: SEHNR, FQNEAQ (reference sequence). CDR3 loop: CASSPDGVAEAFF. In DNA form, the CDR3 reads TGTGCCAGCAGCCCCGATGGGGTGGCGGAAGCTTTCTTT.

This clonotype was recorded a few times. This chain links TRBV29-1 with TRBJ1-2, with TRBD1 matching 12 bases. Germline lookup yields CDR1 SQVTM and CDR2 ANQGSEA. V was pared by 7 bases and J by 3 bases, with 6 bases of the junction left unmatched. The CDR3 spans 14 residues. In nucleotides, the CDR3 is TGCAGCGCGGGACAGGGGGCGGGTTACTATGGCTACACCTTC. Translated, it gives CSAGQGAGYYGYTF.